Shown below are 26 T cell receptor beta chains from a single sample sequenced in a study of vaccination and CD4 T cells after COVID-19. The sample's treatment: roughly 11-day PBMC culture with coronavirus spike peptide pools or control peptides (ViraFEST assay). The Oncomine TCR Beta short-read assay sequenced DNA from cultured CD4+ T cells. TCRdb reprocessed the PCR reads via MiXCR and lists one record per CDR3 protein. The sample lists around 5,200 distinct CDR3 sequences; 25% to 35% were seen once. Antigen specificity for these receptors is unknown. The specimen comprised CD4+ T cells from blood, cultured in vitro, sampled after SARS-CoV-2 vaccination. These TCRs come from a human donor who had recovered from COVID-19.

V and J are TRBV6-5 and TRBJ2-7, with D unresolved. There are 13 residues in the CDR3. V was shortened by 0 bases and J by 2 bases, with 5 bases between the two germline ends. From germline, CDR1 is MNHEY and CDR2 SVGAGI. CDR3 in DNA: TGTGCCAGCAGTTACTCCGGTACCTACGAGCAGTACTTC. Protein sequence: CASSYSGTYEQYF.

This chain links TRBV6-2 or TRBV6-3 with TRBJ2-6, with D hard to call. CDR1 and CDR2 (germline): MNHEY, SVGEGT. This CDR3 spans 15 amino acids. With 5 bases removed from V and 1 base from J, the gap between germline ends came to 9 bases. CDR3: CASSRALSGANVLTF. The CDR3 coding sequence is TGTGCCAGCAGTAGGGCCTTGTCTGGGGCCAACGTCCTGACTTTC.

The V and J genes are TRBV4-1 and TRBJ1-2, with D tentatively TRBD1 (6 bases). The CDR3 consists of 13 residues. Trimming shortened V by 4 bases and J by 8 bases, and 14 bases separated the two germline ends. In germline, CDR1 is MGHRA, CDR2 YSYEKL. CDR3 nucleotides: TGCGCCAGCAGCCTCGGGGGCATTGGGGGCTACACCTTC. Amino acid sequence: CASSLGGIGGYTF.

V usage is TRBV7-9 and J usage is TRBJ2-7; D is undetermined. The CDR3 contains 14 residues. Per the germline V gene, CDR1 is SEHNR and CDR2 is FQNEAQ (reference sequence). Between the trimmed V and J ends, which lost 2 bases and 0 bases, there was a span of 8 bases. The CDR3 DNA reads TGTGCCAGCAGCTTAAAAACGAGCTCCTACGAGCAGTACTTC. Its protein is CASSLKTSSYEQYF. Filled out from reference TRBV7-9 and TRBJ2-7, the complete variable domain reads DTGVSQNPRHKITKRGQNVTFRCDPISEHNRLYWYRQTLGQGPEFLTYFQNEAQLEKSRLLSDRFSAERPKGSFSTLEIQRTEQGDSAMYLCASSLKTSSYEQYFGPGTRLTVT.

The genes are TRBV20-1 and TRBJ1-1; D unclear. Germline V lookup: CDR1 DFQATT, CDR2 SNEGSKA (reference sequence). The CDR3 consists of 15 residues. With 0 bases removed from V and 6 bases from J, the gap between germline ends came to 17 bases. The CDR3 reads CSARDRTGIGPEAFF. DNA of the CDR3: TGCAGTGCTAGAGATAGGACGGGAATTGGGCCTGAAGCTTTCTTT.

This clonotype was seen a handful of times. J is TRBJ2-1 and V is TRBV20-1; perhaps TRBD2 as D (6 bases). V was cut by 6 bases and J by 3 bases, with 15 bases left in between. The germline CDR1 and CDR2 sequences are DFQATT and SNEGSKA (reference sequence). The CDR3 extends over 14 amino acids. CDR3 region: CSAERAGSYNEQFF. The CDR3 nucleotides read TGCAGTGCCGAGCGGGCAGGGAGCTACAATGAGCAGTTCTTC.

This clonotype was found a few times. The chain links TRBV7-2 to TRBJ2-7, with D unclear. The germline V gene has CDR1 SGHTA and CDR2 FQGNSA. The ends were cut back, 5 bases at V and 6 bases at J, with 20 bases in the middle. The CDR3 consists of 15 residues. CDR3 region: CASSTTGLQSAEQYF. Written as DNA, the CDR3 is TGTGCCAGCAGCACAACCGGGCTGCAGTCGGCCGAGCAGTACTTC.

This clonotype was detected a few times. The CDR3 nucleotides read TGTGCCACCAGCGAGGGCCGGAACTATGGCTACACCTTC. It yields the protein CATSEGRNYGYTF. The chain recombines TRBV24-1 with TRBJ1-2; no reliable D call. Looked up from germline, CDR1 is KGHDR and CDR2 is SFDVKD. The CDR3 length is 13 residues. Between the trimmed V and J ends, which lost 7 bases and 2 bases, there was a span of 10 bases.

Sample share makes this clonotype medium-sized. The V and J genes are TRBV28 and TRBJ1-2, with a weak D call TRBD1 (5 bases). Germline values: CDR1 MDHEN, CDR2 SYDVKM. V gave up 5 bases and J gave up 7 bases, with 17 bases separating them. The CDR3 sequence is 14 residues long. The CDR3 DNA reads as TGTGCCAGCAGTCCAGGCCCGGGGACGGGTGGCTACACCTTC. It encodes CASSPGPGTGGYTF.

V usage is TRBV5-4 and J usage is TRBJ1-1; the D gene is possibly TRBD1 (6 bases). Trimming stripped 0 bases from V and 1 base from J, with 10 bases between. CDR3 length: 15 residues. The germline gives CDR1 SGHNT, CDR2 YYREEE (reference sequence). The DNA for the CDR3 is TGTGCCAGCAGCTTGGCAACCAGGGGGAACACTGAAGCTTTCTTT. It encodes CASSLATRGNTEAFF.

In this sample, this clonotype is medium-sized (0.01 to 0.1%). The chain has TRBV20-1 and TRBJ1-2; the D is unclear. The ends were cut back, 3 bases at V and 0 bases at J, with 5 bases in the middle. The CDR3 extends over 12 amino acids. Germline V lookup: CDR1 DFQATT, CDR2 SNEGSKA (reference sequence). This chain's CDR3 is CSASRSNYGYTF. CDR3 nucleotides: TGCAGTGCTAGCAGATCTAACTATGGCTACACCTTC.

V usage is TRBV7-2 and J usage is TRBJ2-1, with TRBD1 identical over 10 bases. V lost 5 bases to trimming and J lost 0 bases; unmatched junction nucleotides: 4. CDR3 length equals 16 residues. The germline gives CDR1 SGHTA, CDR2 FQGNSA. The CDR3 DNA sequence: TGTGCCAGCAGCCCGACAGGGGGCGGCTCCTACAATGAGCAGTTCTTC. It codes for CASSPTGGGSYNEQFF.

This chain links TRBV20-1 with TRBJ1-1, with 9 bases lining up with TRBD1. The CDR3 length is 15 residues. Trimming removed 6 bases from V and 5 bases from J; junction bases left unmatched: 13. CDR1 DFQATT and CDR2 SNEGSKA come from the germline V gene (reference sequence). The CDR3 coding sequence is TGCAGTGCGGGCCGAGCGGACAGGGGACGTACTGAAGCTTTCTTT. It encodes CSAGRADRGRTEAFF.

This clonotype is labeled large. The chain recombines TRBV7-2 with TRBJ2-1; weak D call: TRBD2 (5 bases). Deletions cut 4 bases from V and 10 bases from J, with 20 bases between. Germline V gene sequence: CDR1 SGHTA, CDR2 FQGNSA. This CDR3 has 15 residues. CDR3 sequence reads: CASSSYSGKHLEQFF. CDR3 nucleotides: TGTGCCAGCAGCTCCTACTCGGGGAAACACCTAGAGCAGTTCTTC.

The chain employs TRBV28 and TRBJ1-2, with 8 bases lining up with TRBD1. There are 16 residues in the CDR3. After removal of 1 base from V and 3 bases from J, the junction contained 7 bases not matched to a gene. Germline V lookup: CDR1 MDHEN, CDR2 SYDVKM. CDR3 sequence reads: CASSLLGPTGDYGYTF. CDR3 bases: TGTGCCAGCAGTTTATTAGGTCCGACAGGGGACTATGGCTACACCTTC.

This chain joins TRBV6-1 and TRBJ1-1, with 11 nucleotides matching TRBD1. V lost 7 bases to trimming and J lost 5 bases; unmatched junction nucleotides: 9. The CDR3 length is 15 residues. Germline CDR1 reads MNHNS; CDR2 reads SASEGT. The CDR3 bases are TGTGCCAGCAAGACAAGGGGACAGGGGGATACTGAAGCTTTCTTT. Its protein is CASKTRGQGDTEAFF.

The rearrangement joins TRBV20-1 to TRBJ2-1; either TRBD1 or TRBD2 may supply D (5 bases each). This CDR3 region has 14 residues. The V and J ends lost 3 bases and 2 bases respectively, with 11 bases between them. From germline, CDR1 is DFQATT and CDR2 SNEGSKA (reference sequence). The CDR3 DNA reads as TGCAGTGCTAGTGGGGGAGCGGCCTACAATGAGCAGTTCTTC. Protein: CSASGGAAYNEQFF.

The chain joins TRBV10-1 to TRBJ2-7, with 7 bases fitting TRBD1. V trimming: 0 bases; J trimming: 1 base; junction bases outside the gene matches: 9. Germline CDR1 is WNHNN and CDR2 is SYGVQD (reference sequence). The CDR3 length is 17 residues. The DNA of the CDR3 is TGCGCCAGCAGTGAGTCCCTACGAGCGACAGGGTCCTACGAGCAGTACTTC. Translated, it gives CASSESLRATGSYEQYF.

By share of the sample, this clonotype is medium-sized (0.01 to 0.1%). The chain recombines TRBV7-9 with TRBJ2-7; weak D call: TRBD2 (5 bases). In germline, CDR1 is SEHNR, CDR2 FQNEAQ (reference sequence). This CDR3 region has 14 residues. The V and J ends lost 6 bases and 2 bases respectively, with 14 bases between them. CDR3 sequence (DNA): TGTGCCAGCAGGACGGCCGGGAATACCTACGAGCAGTACTTC. Amino acid sequence: CASRTAGNTYEQYF.

The sample holds a few counts of this clonotype. The chain has TRBV28 and TRBJ1-5; D gene uncertain. The CDR3 runs to 12 residues. Trimming left V 6 bases short and J 0 bases short, with 3 bases between. Germline V CDR1 and CDR2: MDHEN, SYDVKM. The CDR3 sequence: CASRNSNQPQHF. In DNA form, the CDR3 reads TGTGCCAGCAGAAATAGCAATCAGCCCCAGCATTTT.

The chain couples TRBV5-4 to TRBJ2-3, with a weak D call TRBD2 (5 bases). The ends were cut back, 6 bases at V and 1 base at J, with 21 bases in the middle. The CDR3 extends over 17 amino acids. Germline lookup yields CDR1 SGHNT and CDR2 YYREEE (reference sequence). In DNA, the CDR3 is TGTGCCAGCAATATAGACGGGGATCCCCTCGGCACAGATACGCAGTATTTT. This sequence encodes CASNIDGDPLGTDTQYF. The variable domain in full, with the rest retrieved from reference TRBV5-4 and TRBJ2-3, is ETGVTQSPTHLIKTRGQQVTLRCSSQSGHNTVSWYQQALGQGPQFIFQYYREEENGRGNFPPRFSGLQFPNYSSELNVNALELDDSALYLCASNIDGDPLGTDTQYFGPGTRLTVL.

This clonotype was seen a few times. V usage is TRBV5-1 and J usage is TRBJ2-5, with 8 bases identical to TRBD2. With V trimmed by 1 base and J by 5 bases, 4 bases remained unmatched. The CDR3 runs 14 residues. Germline-derived CDR1 and CDR2 are SGHRS and YFSETQ. The CDR3 DNA reads TGCGCCAGCAGCTTGCTGTCTAGCGGGGAGACCCAGTACTTC. Amino acid sequence: CASSLLSSGETQYF.

The gene calls are TRBV6-2 or TRBV6-3 and TRBJ1-5; D perhaps matches TRBD1 (5 bases). The CDR3 has 15 residues. Trimming cost V 5 bases and J 2 bases, with 13 bases left between them. The germline V gene has CDR1 MNHEY and CDR2 SVGEGT. CDR3 protein: CASSDPAGRNQPQHF. The CDR3 coding sequence is TGTGCCAGCAGTGACCCAGCAGGGCGCAATCAGCCCCAGCATTTT.

This clonotype was detected a few times. The chain is built from TRBV10-3 and TRBJ2-7; 10 nucleotides match TRBD1. This CDR3 is built from 15 residues. CDR1 is ENHRY and CDR2 is SYGVKD in the germline V gene. V was pared by 2 bases and J by 0 bases, with 1 base of the junction left unmatched. The CDR3 protein is CAISEGDRGSYEQYF. CDR3 in DNA: TGTGCCATCAGTGAGGGGGACAGGGGCTCCTACGAGCAGTACTTC.

The chain joins TRBV7-9 to TRBJ2-1; TRBD2 is a possible D gene (6 bases). Trimming left V 6 bases short and J 0 bases short, with 15 bases between. This CDR3 comprises 16 residues. Germline-derived CDR1 and CDR2 are SEHNR and FQNEAQ (reference sequence). The CDR3, as DNA: TGTGCCAGCAGACAGCGTGGGGGGAGCTCCTACAATGAGCAGTTCTTC. Translating it yields CASRQRGGSSYNEQFF.

This clonotype is termed large. CDR3 sequence (DNA): TGTGCCAGTGGGCCCACCGGTAATTCACCCCTCCACTTT. Protein product: CASGPTGNSPLHF. The rearrangement joins TRBV6-2 or TRBV6-3 to TRBJ1-6; D uncertain. The CDR3 consists of 13 residues. Germline CDR1 is MNHEY and CDR2 is SVGEGT. V was clipped by 9 bases and J by 6 bases, with 12 bases between them.